One and the same sample provided the 19 T cell receptor beta chains below, sequenced in a study of lymphopenia after photon versus proton radiotherapy. Clones were sequenced by immunoSEQ multiplex PCR, and TCRdb holds only the in-frame ones, with some missing. The sample records 50,000 or so clones, around 90% being singletons. The sequences come from peripheral blood, collected from a patient treated with photon-based radiotherapy. These receptors were taken from a woman aged 40 to 55 with cholangiocarcinoma.

This chain links TRBV6-5 with TRBJ2-2; perhaps TRBD2 as D (7 bases). Deletions cut 7 bases from V and 4 bases from J, with 13 bases between. Germline CDR1 MNHEY, CDR2 SVGAGI. The CDR3 consists of 14 residues. This chain's CDR3 is CASKRGGGTGELFF. The DNA of the CDR3 is TGTGCCAGCAAAAGGGGAGGGGGCACCGGGGAGCTGTTTTTT.

The rearrangement links TRBV19 to TRBJ1-5; perhaps TRBD1 as D (5 bases). The CDR3 has 15 residues. With 10 bases removed from V and 1 base from J, the gap between germline ends came to 17 bases. Per the germline V gene, CDR1 is LNHDA and CDR2 is SQIVND (reference sequence). CDR3 coding DNA: TGTGCCACCGCCAGGGTAGGGGACAGCAATCAGCCCCAGCATTTT. This translates into CATARVGDSNQPQHF.

The chain joins TRBV28 to TRBJ2-7; the match to TRBD1 covers 10 bases. After removal of 6 bases from V and 4 bases from J, the junction contained 9 bases not matched to a gene. Germline CDR1 is MDHEN and CDR2 is SYDVKM. The CDR3 spans 15 residues. The CDR3 loop is CASRPRGQGQYEQYF. As DNA, the CDR3 is TGTGCCAGCAGACCGAGGGGACAGGGGCAATACGAGCAGTACTTC. Full variable domain (outside the CDR3, taken from reference TRBV28 and TRBJ2-7): DVKVTQSSRYLVKRTGEKVFLECVQDMDHENMFWYRQDPGLGLRLIYFSYDVKMKEKGDIPEGYSVSREKKERFSLILESASTNQTSMYLCASRPRGQGQYEQYFGPGTRLTVT.

The rearrangement joins TRBV5-1 to TRBJ2-2; weak D call: TRBD2 (5 bases). The CDR3 contains 16 residues. Trimming took 0 bases from V and 0 from J, leaving 9 bases between them. CDR1 is SGHRS and CDR2 is YFSETQ in the germline V gene. The CDR3 spells CASSLASGANTGELFF. CDR3 in DNA: TGCGCCAGCAGCTTGGCATCCGGGGCGAACACCGGGGAGCTGTTTTTT.

For this clone: The sample holds other DNA sequences that translate to the same CDR3. The genes are TRBV30 and TRBJ2-2, with D uncertain. Per the germline V gene, CDR1 is GTSNPN and CDR2 is SVGIG (reference sequence). This CDR3 is built from 15 residues. Trimming took 3 bases from V and 2 from J, leaving 13 bases between them. CDR3 residues: CAWSGTRLNTGELFF. The CDR3, as DNA: TGTGCCTGGAGCGGAACACGACTCAACACCGGGGAGCTGTTTTTT.

V is TRBV18 and J is TRBJ1-1; D not resolved. This CDR3 has 12 residues. The ends were cut back, 2 bases at V and 6 bases at J, with 7 bases in the middle. Germline values: CDR1 KGHSH, CDR2 LQKENI. The CDR3 protein is CASSPSRAEAFF. The DNA of the CDR3 is TGTGCCAGCTCACCAAGTAGGGCTGAAGCTTTCTTT. The full variable domain, its missing parts supplied by reference TRBV18 and TRBJ1-1, is NAGVMQNPRHLVRRRGQEARLRCSPMKGHSHVYWYRQLPEEGLKFMVYLQKENIIDESGMPKERFSAEFPKEGPSILRIQQVVRGDSAAYFCASSPSRAEAFFGQGTRLTVV.

This chain joins TRBV9 and TRBJ2-2, with D possibly TRBD1 on 6 matching bases. This CDR3 is 16 amino acids long. Germline values: CDR1 SGDLS, CDR2 YYNGEE. The V end lost 2 bases, the J end lost 4 bases, and 15 bases lay between the germline ends. This chain's CDR3 is CASSVGTTLGTGELFF. CDR3 nucleotide sequence: TGTGCCAGCAGCGTGGGGACAACCCTAGGCACCGGGGAGCTGTTTTTT. Looking up the rest from reference TRBV9 and TRBJ2-2 gives the full variable domain: DSGVTQTPKHLITATGQRVTLRCSPRSGDLSVYWYQQSLDQGLQFLIQYYNGEERAKGNILERFSAQQFPDLHSELNLSSLELGDSALYFCASSVGTTLGTGELFFGEGSRLTVL.

This sequence joins TRBV11-3 and TRBJ1-1; D gene ambiguous. Trimming shortened V by 2 bases and J by 0 bases, and 4 bases separated the two germline ends. Germline-derived CDR1 and CDR2 are SGHNT and YENEEA. CDR3 size: 13 residues. Here the CDR3 DNA reads TGTGCCAGCAGCTTAAGGATGAACACTGAAGCTTTCTTT. Translating gives CASSLRMNTEAFF.

The chain combines TRBV2 with TRBJ1-1; tentative D call: TRBD1 (6 bases). This CDR3 contains 13 residues. The germline CDR1 and CDR2 sequences are SNHLY and FYNNEI. Trimming removed 10 bases from V and 8 bases from J, with 20 bases in between. CDR3 sequence reads: CAIRIGGGTEAFF. CDR3 nucleotides: TGTGCCATACGGATAGGGGGGGGGACCGAAGCTTTCTTT.

This clone was recorded only once. V usage is TRBV25-1 and J usage is TRBJ2-5; TRBD1 is a possible D gene (6 bases). The germline V gene encodes CDR1 MGHDK and CDR2 SYGVNS. The V gene lost 1 base and the J gene lost 3 bases, with 15 bases spanning the gap. The CDR3 loop spans 16 amino acids. The CDR3 sequence: CASSEFRTAEEETQYF. In nucleotides, the CDR3 is TGTGCCAGCAGTGAATTCAGGACAGCCGAGGAAGAGACCCAGTACTTC.

V is TRBV9 and J is TRBJ1-2, with 9 bases identical to TRBD1. The CDR3 runs to 13 residues. V lost 4 bases, J lost 8 bases, and 6 bases stayed unmatched. Germline CDR1 SGDLS, CDR2 YYNGEE. Here the CDR3 DNA reads TGTGCCAGCAGCCCGACAGGGGGTAAAGGCTACACCTTC. This translates into CASSPTGGKGYTF.

J is TRBJ1-2 and V is TRBV4-1; no clear D. CDR3 length: 12 amino acids. Germline lookup yields CDR1 MGHRA and CDR2 YSYEKL. Trimming took off 1 base at V and 8 bases at J, with 8 bases between the two ends. The chain's CDR3 is CASSQGVGGYTF. CDR3 DNA: TGCGCCAGCAGCCAAGGGGTTGGGGGCTACACCTTC.

The V and J genes are TRBV10-2 and TRBJ2-7; TRBD2 matches 7 bases. V shed 0 bases and J 2 bases; nucleotides not matched to a gene: 1. Germline values: CDR1 WSHSY, CDR2 SAAADI. The CDR3 totals 14 residues. CDR3 amino acids: CASSESGTTYEQYF. CDR3 sequence (DNA): TGCGCCAGCAGTGAGTCAGGGACTACCTACGAGCAGTACTTC.

The chain is built from TRBV9 and TRBJ1-3, with 10 bases aligning to TRBD1. The CDR3 covers 21 residues. CDR1 is SGDLS and CDR2 is YYNGEE in the germline V gene. V dropped 0 bases and J dropped 2; count of bases not matched to a gene: 17. CDR3 coding DNA: TGTGCCAGCAGCGTAGCTCGGACTAAACCGGGACAGGGGATTCCTGGAAACACCATATATTTT. Translation: CASSVARTKPGQGIPGNTIYF.

V gene TRBV28 combines with J gene TRBJ2-4; D is perhaps TRBD1 or TRBD2 (6 bases each). Deletions cut 4 bases from V and 3 bases from J, with 16 bases between. The germline gives CDR1 MDHEN, CDR2 SYDVKM. This CDR3 is 16 amino acids long. The CDR3 loop reads CASSWPGGPYKNIQYF. For the CDR3, the DNA is TGTGCCAGCAGTTGGCCTGGGGGGCCCTACAAAAACATTCAGTACTTC.

This chain joins TRBV21-1 and TRBJ2-7; the listed D gene, TRBD2, was not tested against the DNA. TRBV21-1 is a documented pseudogene. This CDR3 is 17 amino acids long. Here the CDR3 reads CASSNCRDAACIDEQYF. For the CDR3, the DNA is TGTGCCAGCAGCAATTGCCGGGATGCAGCGTGCATTGACGAGCAGTACTTC.

V and J are TRBV27 and TRBJ2-7; 8 bases fit TRBD1. The CDR3 extends over 13 amino acids. CDR1 is MNHEY and CDR2 is SMNVEV in the germline V gene (reference sequence). The V and J ends lost 8 bases and 2 bases, in that order; junction bases with no gene match: 5. The chain's CDR3 is CASAMTGAYEQYF. The CDR3 nucleotides read TGTGCCAGCGCAATGACAGGGGCCTACGAGCAGTACTTC.

The genes are TRBV21-1 and TRBJ1-5. TRBV21-1 is flagged as a pseudogene. CDR3 length equals 14 residues. CDR3 nucleotides: TGTGCCAGCAGCAAATATGTGGGAAATCAGCCCCAGCATTTT. This translates into CASSKYVGNQPQHF.

This chain joins TRBV5-1 and TRBJ2-7, with D maybe TRBD1 (6 bases). Looked up from germline, CDR1 is SGHRS and CDR2 is YFSETQ. Between the trimmed V and J ends, which lost 6 bases and 0 bases, there was a span of 13 bases. CDR3 length: 14 residues. The CDR3: CASTLGASSYEQYF. For the CDR3, the DNA is TGCGCCAGCACGTTGGGGGCTAGCTCCTACGAGCAGTACTTC.